The sequence of this T cell receptor (beta chain) was determined in a study of blood T cell repertoires in COVID-19. Study details: COVID-19 samples, acute and convalescent, were from the United States, Italy and Spain.

Original analysis: Reference gene primer amplification gave estimated nucleated cell counts. The table came from immunoSEQ multiplex PCR; TCRdb's copy has only in-frame clones and leaves some out. Clone size and V and J calls were adopted from that table, with D and trimming inferred from the DNA. The sample has approximately 260,000 clones, roughly 87% seen once. The CDR3 is 12 amino acids. Germline V gene data show CDR1 as ENHRY and CDR2 as SYGVKD. The germline V and J ends were trimmed by 6 bases and 4 bases, with 8 bases remaining between them. The chain is built from TRBV10-3 and TRBJ2-3, with D tentatively TRBD1 (5 bases). The clonotype comes from a woman aged 35 to 49 who had recovered from COVID-19. Sequenced input: peripheral blood. Here the CDR3 DNA reads TGTGCCATCAGCCCAGGGCCAGATACGCAGTATTTT. Translating gives CAISPGPDTQYF.